This T cell receptor (beta chain) is from a study of blood T cells in healthy people across ages. Germline V CDR1 and CDR2: MDHEN, SYDVKM. V gave up 5 bases and J gave up 3 bases, with 13 bases separating them. This CDR3 is built from 14 residues. This clonotype was found a few times. Its specificity is not known. Overall study findings and caveats: Long-lived donors exceeded aged donors in naive CD4+ cells and diversity.

Primed by a sample-barcoded 5' primer and a J-beta primer mix, a second PCR proceeded for about 6 to 11 cycles. TCRdb analysed the 5' RACE reads with MiXCR anew, one entry per CDR3 protein. The sample has about 1.8 million distinct CDR3 sequences, roughly 52% seen once. Every donor provided approximately 9.2 milliliters of peripheral blood. This TCR derives from a middle-aged woman in good health. This chain connects TRBV28 to TRBJ2-5; the D gene could be TRBD1 or TRBD2 (5 bases each). The specimen was blood. The CDR3 spells CASSPRDAKETQYF. CDR3 nucleotides: TGTGCCAGCAGTCCCCGGGACGCAAAAGAGACCCAGTACTTC.